Shown below are 24 T cell receptor beta chains from a single sample sequenced in a study of OX40 agonist ivuxolimab in advanced cancers. Generated by immunoSEQ multiplex PCR, the TCRdb table keeps only in-frame clones and is missing some. The sample yields 30,000 to 35,000 clones, around 90% seen once. The sequencing used CD4+ or CD8+ T cells sorted from blood, collected in a trial of the OX40 agonist ivuxolimab. The receptors here all came from an adult with an advanced solid tumor such as melanoma, head and neck, liver or kidney cancer.

The chain is built from TRBV6-1 and TRBJ2-3, with no clear D. The CDR3 extends over 15 amino acids. CDR1 and CDR2 from the germline V gene are MNHNS and SASEGT. V was shortened by 2 bases and J by 0 bases, with 9 bases between the two germline ends. The CDR3 DNA reads as TGTGCCAGCAGTGAACGTCTGGGTAGCACAGATACGCAGTATTTT. This sequence encodes CASSERLGSTDTQYF.

The V call is TRBV30, the J call TRBJ2-5, with TRBD2 matching 8 bases. CDR3 length: 13 amino acids. The V gene's germline CDR1 is GTSNPN and CDR2 SVGIG (reference sequence). V lost 4 bases, J lost 4 bases, and 5 bases stayed unmatched. The CDR3 bases are TGTGCCTGGAATCAAGCGGGAGTAGAGACCCAGTACTTC. Translation: CAWNQAGVETQYF.

The chain joins TRBV6-1 to TRBJ2-7, with TRBD2 matching over 7 bases. Trimming removed 6 bases from V and 2 bases from J; junction bases left unmatched: 1. Germline V CDR1 and CDR2: MNHNS, SASEGT. This CDR3 has 12 amino acids. The CDR3 bases are TGTGCCAGCAGCCTAGCGGCCTACGAGCAGTACTTC. It codes for CASSLAAYEQYF.

This chain joins TRBV30 and TRBJ2-2; no reliable D call. The CDR3 covers 13 residues. The germline V gene has CDR1 GTSNPN and CDR2 SVGIG (reference sequence). Trimming pared 1 base from V and 5 bases from J, leaving 8 bases between. The CDR3 DNA is TGTGCCTGGAGTGATGTCCCTACCGGGGAGCTGTTTTTT. Its protein is CAWSDVPTGELFF.

J is TRBJ2-5 and V is TRBV6-1, with 9 bases that match TRBD1. V gave up 4 bases and J gave up 5 bases; unmatched junction bases: 5. CDR1 MNHNS and CDR2 SASEGT come from the germline V gene. This CDR3 comprises 14 residues. CDR3 DNA sequence: TGTGCCAGCAGTGGACAGGGGGTTGATGAGACCCAGTACTTC. Its protein is CASSGQGVDETQYF.

The chain has TRBV11-2 and TRBJ2-7; 8 bases fit TRBD2. Germline lookup yields CDR1 SGHAT and CDR2 FQNNGV. Trimming took 5 bases from V and 3 from J; bases not matched to a gene: 9. The CDR3 length is 15 residues. Written as DNA, the CDR3 is TGTGCCAGCAGCCCCGGGGGGGGCGCGGGCTACGAGCAGTACTTC. Protein sequence: CASSPGGGAGYEQYF.

A single count supports this clone. The V call is TRBV6-5, the J call TRBJ1-2, with 10 nucleotides matching TRBD1. With 0 bases clipped from V and 6 bases from J, the junction kept 4 bases outside the gene matches. This CDR3 is built from 15 residues. The germline CDR1 and CDR2 sequences are MNHEY and SVGAGI. For the CDR3, the DNA is TGTGCCAGCAGTTACTCAACCGGGACAGGGGATGGCTACACCTTC. Translated: CASSYSTGTGDGYTF.

The count of this clone is one. The CDR3 DNA follows: TGCAGCGTTACCCGCCTAGCGGGGAACAATGAGCAGTTCTTC. It codes for CSVTRLAGNNEQFF. The rearrangement uses TRBV29-1 and TRBJ2-1, with 9 bases identical to TRBD2. This CDR3 has 14 amino acids. The germline gives CDR1 SQVTM, CDR2 ANQGSEA. The V and J ends lost 5 bases and 5 bases, in that order; junction bases with no gene match: 7.

J is TRBJ2-1 and V is TRBV30; D is perhaps TRBD2 (6 bases). The CDR3 covers 13 residues. V lost 0 bases to trimming and J lost 7 bases, with 10 bases between them. Germline CDR1 GTSNPN, CDR2 SVGIG (reference sequence). The CDR3 is CAWSVLAENEQFF. CDR3 DNA sequence: TGTGCCTGGAGTGTACTAGCTGAAAATGAGCAGTTCTTC.

The V and J genes are TRBV7-8 and TRBJ2-3; D perhaps matches TRBD1 (6 bases). Germline V gives CDR1 SGHVS, CDR2 FQNEAQ. The CDR3 runs to 15 residues. V shed 5 bases and J shed 1 base, with 13 bases lying between them. The CDR3 sequence: CASSPARQGTDTQYF. The CDR3 DNA reads TGTGCCAGCAGCCCAGCCAGACAGGGCACAGATACGCAGTATTTT.

In its sample, this clone was seen once. This sequence joins TRBV25-1 and TRBJ1-1; D may be TRBD1 (5 bases). V lost 1 base and J lost 6, with 15 bases in between. The CDR3 length is 15 residues. Germline CDR1 reads MGHDK; CDR2 reads SYGVNS. CDR3 nucleotides: TGTGCCAGCAGTGAATTTTTGGGCAGGGAGTCTGAAGCTTTCTTT. Encoded protein: CASSEFLGRESEAFF.

V gene TRBV30 combines with J gene TRBJ1-4; unclear D gene. The length of the CDR3 is 12 residues. Germline CDR1 is GTSNPN and CDR2 is SVGIG (reference sequence). V lost 5 bases and J 5 bases, leaving 9 bases between the germline ends. The CDR3 sequence: CAWAETNEKLFF. In DNA form, the CDR3 reads TGTGCCTGGGCCGAGACGAATGAAAAACTGTTTTTT. Drawing the rest from reference TRBV30 and TRBJ1-4, the complete variable domain is SQTIHQWPATLVQPVGSPLSLECTVEGTSNPNLYWYRQAAGRGLQLLFYSVGIGQISSEVPQNLSASRPQDRQFILSSKKLLLSDSGFYLCAWAETNEKLFFGSGTQLSVL.

V and J are TRBV28 and TRBJ2-1; 12 bases map to TRBD1. The CDR3 covers 16 residues. Germline CDR1 is MDHEN and CDR2 is SYDVKM. The junction had 10 bases not matched to a gene; V was cut back by 6 bases and J by 7 bases. The CDR3 loop is CASSLPGQGAGNEQFF. In DNA, the CDR3 is TGTGCCAGCAGCCTTCCGGGACAGGGGGCCGGGAATGAGCAGTTCTTC.

This chain connects TRBV14 to TRBJ2-2; D is unresolved. This CDR3 comprises 14 residues. CDR1 is SGHDN and CDR2 is FVKESK in the germline V gene. Trimming took 3 bases from V and 3 from J, leaving 8 bases between them. CDR3 DNA: TGTGCCAGCAGCCAGAGGTCTTACACCGGGGAGCTGTTTTTT. It codes for CASSQRSYTGELFF. Full variable domain (outside the CDR3, taken from reference TRBV14 and TRBJ2-2): EAGVTQFPSHSVIEKGQTVTLRCDPISGHDNLYWYRRVMGKEIKFLLHFVKESKQDESGMPNNRFLAERTGGTYSTLKVQPAELEDSGVYFCASSQRSYTGELFFGEGSRLTVL.

The chain uses TRBV10-1 and TRBJ2-1; tentative D call: TRBD2 (6 bases). From germline, CDR1 is WNHNN and CDR2 SYGVQD (reference sequence). V was shortened by 5 bases and J by 8 bases, with 16 bases between the two germline ends. The CDR3 spans 14 residues. CDR3 DNA sequence: TGCGCCAGCAGTTCCGGGACTCCGGGCGATGAGCAGTTCTTC. The encoded protein is CASSSGTPGDEQFF.

This clone was recorded once. This chain connects TRBV21-1 to TRBJ2-2. TRBV21-1 is marked as a pseudogene. The CDR3 length is 15 residues. The CDR3 loop reads CASSKGGMLTGELFF. CDR3 DNA: TGTGCCAGCAGCAAAGGGGGTATGTTGACCGGGGAGCTGTTTTTT.

The chain combines TRBV18 with TRBJ2-3, with 10 nucleotides matching TRBD2. Germline loops: CDR1 KGHSH, CDR2 LQKENI. V lost 2 bases, J lost 0 bases, and 8 bases stayed unmatched. The CDR3 is 18 residues long. CDR3 loop: CASSPFISSGGSTDTQYF. In DNA, the CDR3 is TGTGCCAGCTCACCATTCATATCTAGCGGGGGTAGCACAGATACGCAGTATTTT.

This chain uses TRBV19 with TRBJ2-3; TRBD1 or TRBD2 may be the D gene (5 bases each). The V end lost 1 base, the J end lost 1 base, and 12 bases lay between the germline ends. The CDR3 extends over 16 amino acids. Germline values: CDR1 LNHDA, CDR2 SQIVND (reference sequence). CDR3 sequence (DNA): TGTGCCAGTAGTATAGTTCGGGGCTCAGGCACAGATACGCAGTATTTT. Residues: CASSIVRGSGTDTQYF.

This clone was seen once. The V gene is TRBV19, the J gene TRBJ2-1; 12 bases align to TRBD2. Trimming took 7 bases from V and 0 from J; bases not matched to a gene: 7. The CDR3 sequence is 17 residues long. CDR1 and CDR2 from the germline V gene are LNHDA and SQIVND (reference sequence). CDR3 nucleotide sequence: TGTGCCAGTACCGGGACTAGCGGGCGTAGCTCCTACAATGAGCAGTTCTTC. It encodes CASTGTSGRSSYNEQFF.

This clone was seen a few times. DNA of the CDR3: TGTGCCATCAGGGACCGGGACAGGGGATTCTACGAGCAGTACTTC. This encodes CAIRDRDRGFYEQYF. The rearrangement uses TRBV10-3 and TRBJ2-7; 10 bases line up with TRBD1. From germline, CDR1 is ENHRY and CDR2 SYGVKD. V gave up 6 bases and J gave up 3 bases; unmatched junction bases: 8. The CDR3 is 15 residues long.

This chain joins TRBV28 and TRBJ1-1; TRBD1 matches at 9 bases. Germline CDR1 is MDHEN and CDR2 is SYDVKM. Trimming cost V 6 bases and J 8 bases; bases outside gene matches: 4. The CDR3 covers 12 residues. This CDR3 is CASRDGTGEAFF. DNA for the CDR3: TGTGCCAGCAGAGATGGGACAGGGGAAGCTTTCTTT.

This rearrangement joins TRBV30 to TRBJ2-3; 9 bases are a match to TRBD2. CDR3 size: 13 residues. Looked up from germline, CDR1 is GTSNPN and CDR2 is SVGIG (reference sequence). V was clipped by 4 bases and J by 2 bases; unmatched bases: 1. The CDR3 is CAWTSGTTDTQYF. Here the CDR3 DNA reads TGTGCCTGGACTAGCGGGACCACAGATACGCAGTATTTT.

The chain is built from TRBV7-2 and TRBJ2-1; the match to TRBD2 covers 13 bases. The V gene's germline CDR1 is SGHTA and CDR2 FQGNSA. CDR3 size: 17 residues. Trimming at V came to 8 bases and at J to 0 bases, leaving 7 bases not matched to a gene. CDR3 sequence: CASRQGTSGVSYNEQFF. The CDR3 DNA sequence: TGTGCCAGCCGCCAGGGGACTAGCGGGGTCTCCTACAATGAGCAGTTCTTC. Filled out from reference TRBV7-2 and TRBJ2-1, the complete variable domain reads GAGVSQSPSNKVTEKGKDVELRCDPISGHTALYWYRQSLGQGLEFLIYFQGNSAPDKSGLPSDRFSAERTGGSVSTLTIQRTQQEDSAVYLCASRQGTSGVSYNEQFFGPGTRLTVL.

This clone came up once. The rearrangement joins TRBV7-2 to TRBJ1-1; D is uncertain. This CDR3 has 13 amino acids. Germline V gene sequence: CDR1 SGHTA, CDR2 FQGNSA. V shed 5 bases and J shed 7 bases, with 14 bases lying between them. In DNA, the CDR3 is TGTGCCAGCAGCCCCGGACCGCCCTTTGAAGCTTTCTTT. Translating it yields CASSPGPPFEAFF.